This T cell receptor (beta chain) was identified in a study of cytomegalovirus exposure and HLA in healthy donors. The PCR used 60 Vbeta and 13 Jbeta primers. Assay used: immunoSEQ multiplex PCR; TCRdb lists only in-frame clones, some missing. The sample contains about 89,000 clones, approximately 79% of which appear only once. With respect to this clone: The antigen is unknown.

Regarding the study as a whole: Across donors, sequencing depth was assumed by presence/absence analyses to be roughly uniform. When analyzed later, a missense DCLRE1C variant was found to be linked to TCR beta V- and J-gene trimming.

This CDR3 has 15 amino acids. CDR1 is MNHEY, CDR2 SVGAGI, per germline. V dropped 2 bases and J dropped 8 bases, with 18 bases sitting between them. This receptor was taken from a man younger than 45 in good health and CMV-seronegative. The rearrangement joins TRBV6-5 to TRBJ1-1, with D possibly matching TRBD1 (5 bases). The material sequenced was PBMCs. The CDR3 DNA is TGTGCCAGCAGTTACACTTCTGGGGGGGAGGGGGAAGCTTTCTTT. It translates to CASSYTSGGEGEAFF.